The following is a T cell receptor beta chain sequence with its context. This specimen belongs to a study of cytomegalovirus exposure and HLA in healthy donors. V lost 0 bases to trimming and J lost 11 bases, with 17 bases between them. Per germline, CDR1 SGHRS and CDR2 YFSETQ. There are 14 residues in the CDR3. Amplification used 60 Vbeta primers and 13 Jbeta primers. Only in-frame clones appear in the TCRdb table, and some are missing; sequencing was by immunoSEQ multiplex PCR. The data show 150,000 to 160,000 clones, with about three quarters seen just once and 3% to 4% held by the top ten. Sequencing input: PBMCs. V is TRBV5-1 and J is TRBJ1-2; tentative D call: TRBD1 (5 bases). The clonotype comes from a woman aged 40 to 50 in good health and CMV-seronegative. The CDR3 sequence is CASSLVPSDRGYTF. CDR3 sequence (DNA): TGCGCCAGCAGCTTGGTCCCTTCCGATAGGGGATACACCTTC.